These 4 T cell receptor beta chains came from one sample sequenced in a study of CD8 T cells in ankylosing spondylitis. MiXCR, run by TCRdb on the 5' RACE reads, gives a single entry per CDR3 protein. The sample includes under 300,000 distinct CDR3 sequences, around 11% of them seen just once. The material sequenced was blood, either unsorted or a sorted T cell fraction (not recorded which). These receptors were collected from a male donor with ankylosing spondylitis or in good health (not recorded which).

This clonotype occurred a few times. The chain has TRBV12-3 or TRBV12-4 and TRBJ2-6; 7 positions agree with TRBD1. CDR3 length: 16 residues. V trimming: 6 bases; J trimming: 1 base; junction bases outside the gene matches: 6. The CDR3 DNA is TGTGCCAGCAGCACCCGACAGGGATCTGGGGCCAACGTCCTGACTTTC. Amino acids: CASSTRQGSGANVLTF.

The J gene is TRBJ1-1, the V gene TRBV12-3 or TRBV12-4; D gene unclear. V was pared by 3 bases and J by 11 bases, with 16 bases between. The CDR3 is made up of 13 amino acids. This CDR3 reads CASSLIAGRVAFF. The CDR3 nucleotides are TGTGCCAGCAGTTTGATAGCCGGTAGGGTGGCTTTCTTT.

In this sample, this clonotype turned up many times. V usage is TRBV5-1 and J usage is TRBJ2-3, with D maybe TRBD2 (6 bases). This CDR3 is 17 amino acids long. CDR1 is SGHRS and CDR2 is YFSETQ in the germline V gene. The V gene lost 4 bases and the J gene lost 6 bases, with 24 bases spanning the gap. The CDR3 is CASSPRRLAGGGDTQYF. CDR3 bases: TGCGCCAGCAGCCCCCGGCGGCTGGCGGGTGGAGGGGATACGCAGTATTTT. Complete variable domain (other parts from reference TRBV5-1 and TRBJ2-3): KAGVTQTPRYLIKTRGQQVTLSCSPISGHRSVSWYQQTPGQGLQFLFEYFSETQRNKGNFPGRFSGRQFSNSRSEMNVSTLELGDSALYLCASSPRRLAGGGDTQYFGPGTRLTVL.

The CDR3 bases are TGTGCCTGGAGCTTCGGGGGGCGTCAAGAGACCCAGTACTTC. Its translation: CAWSFGGRQETQYF. V and J are TRBV30 and TRBJ2-5; D perhaps matches TRBD2 (7 bases). V lost 3 bases and J lost 2, with 13 bases in between. The CDR3 totals 14 residues. Germline V gene sequence: CDR1 GTSNPN, CDR2 SVGIG (reference sequence).